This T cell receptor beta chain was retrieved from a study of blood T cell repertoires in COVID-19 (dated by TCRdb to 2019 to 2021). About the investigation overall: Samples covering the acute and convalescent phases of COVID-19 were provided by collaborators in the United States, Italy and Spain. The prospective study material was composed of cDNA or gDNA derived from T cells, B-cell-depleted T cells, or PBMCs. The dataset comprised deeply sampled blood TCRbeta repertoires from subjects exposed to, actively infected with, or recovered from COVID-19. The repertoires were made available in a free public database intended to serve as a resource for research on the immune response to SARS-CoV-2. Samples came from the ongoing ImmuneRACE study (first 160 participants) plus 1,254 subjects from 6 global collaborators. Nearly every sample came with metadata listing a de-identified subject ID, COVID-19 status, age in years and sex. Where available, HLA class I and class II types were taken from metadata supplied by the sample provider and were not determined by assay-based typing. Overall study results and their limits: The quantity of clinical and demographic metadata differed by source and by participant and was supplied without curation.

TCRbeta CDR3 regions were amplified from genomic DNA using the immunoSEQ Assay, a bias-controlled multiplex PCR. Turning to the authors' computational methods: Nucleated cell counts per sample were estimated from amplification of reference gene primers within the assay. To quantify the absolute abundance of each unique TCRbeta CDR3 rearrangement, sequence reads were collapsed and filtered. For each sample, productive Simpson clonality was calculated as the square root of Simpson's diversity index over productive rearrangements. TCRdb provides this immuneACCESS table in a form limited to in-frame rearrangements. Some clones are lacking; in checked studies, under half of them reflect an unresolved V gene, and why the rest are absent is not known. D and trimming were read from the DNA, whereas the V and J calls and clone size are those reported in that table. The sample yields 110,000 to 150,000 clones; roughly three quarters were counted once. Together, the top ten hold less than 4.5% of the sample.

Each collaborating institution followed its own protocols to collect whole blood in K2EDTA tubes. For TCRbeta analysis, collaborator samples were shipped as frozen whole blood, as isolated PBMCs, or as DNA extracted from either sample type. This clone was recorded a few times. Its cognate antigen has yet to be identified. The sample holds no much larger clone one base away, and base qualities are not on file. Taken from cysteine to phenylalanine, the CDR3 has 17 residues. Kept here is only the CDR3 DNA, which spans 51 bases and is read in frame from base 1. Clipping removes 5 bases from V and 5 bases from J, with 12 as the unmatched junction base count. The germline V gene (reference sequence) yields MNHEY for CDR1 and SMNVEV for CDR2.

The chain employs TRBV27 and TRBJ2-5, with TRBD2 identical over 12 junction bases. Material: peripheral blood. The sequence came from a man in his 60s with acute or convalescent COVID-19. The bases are TGTGCCAGCAGTCCCACCTCTAGCGGGAGGGCCTGGGAGACCCAGTACTTC. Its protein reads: CASSPTSSGRAWETQYF.